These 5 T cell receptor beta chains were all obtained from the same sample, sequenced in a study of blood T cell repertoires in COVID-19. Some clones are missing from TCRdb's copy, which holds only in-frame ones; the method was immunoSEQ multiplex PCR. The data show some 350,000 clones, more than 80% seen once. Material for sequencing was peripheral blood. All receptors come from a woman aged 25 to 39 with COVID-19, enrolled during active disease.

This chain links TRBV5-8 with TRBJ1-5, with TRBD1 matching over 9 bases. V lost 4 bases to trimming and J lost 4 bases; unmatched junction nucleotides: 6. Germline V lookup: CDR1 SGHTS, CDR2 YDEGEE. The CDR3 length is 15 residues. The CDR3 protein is CASSPLQGANQPQHF. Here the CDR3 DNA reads TGTGCCAGCAGCCCCTTACAGGGGGCAAATCAGCCCCAGCATTTT.

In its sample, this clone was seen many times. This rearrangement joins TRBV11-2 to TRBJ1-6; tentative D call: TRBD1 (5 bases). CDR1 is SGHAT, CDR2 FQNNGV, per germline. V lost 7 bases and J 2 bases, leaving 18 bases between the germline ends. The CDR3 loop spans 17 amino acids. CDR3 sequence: CASTPTGGSAYNSPLHF. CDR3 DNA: TGTGCCAGCACCCCGACGGGGGGAAGCGCCTATAATTCACCCCTCCACTTT.

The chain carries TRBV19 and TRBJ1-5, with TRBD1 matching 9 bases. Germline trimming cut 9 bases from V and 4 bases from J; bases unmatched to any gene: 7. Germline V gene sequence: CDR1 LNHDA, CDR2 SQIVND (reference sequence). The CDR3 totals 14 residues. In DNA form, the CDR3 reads TGTGCCAGCGGGGGACAGGGTGGTAATCAGCCCCAGCATTTT. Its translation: CASGGQGGNQPQHF. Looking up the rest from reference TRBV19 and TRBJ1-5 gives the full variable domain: DGGITQSPKYLFRKEGQNVTLSCEQNLNHDAMYWYRQDPGQGLRLIYYSQIVNDFQKGDIAEGYSVSREKKESFPLTVTSAQKNPTAFYLCASGGQGGNQPQHFGDGTRLSIL.

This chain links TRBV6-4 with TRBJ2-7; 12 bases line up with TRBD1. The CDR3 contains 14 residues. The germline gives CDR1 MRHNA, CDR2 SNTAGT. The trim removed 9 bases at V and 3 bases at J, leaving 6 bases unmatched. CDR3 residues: CARRGDRGLYEQYF. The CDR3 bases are TGTGCCAGACGGGGGGACAGGGGGCTCTACGAGCAGTACTTC.

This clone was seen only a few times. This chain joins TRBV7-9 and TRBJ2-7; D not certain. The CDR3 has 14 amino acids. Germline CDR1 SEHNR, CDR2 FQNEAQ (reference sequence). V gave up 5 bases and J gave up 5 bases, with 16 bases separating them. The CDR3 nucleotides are TGTGCCAGCAGCCCTCCACGCCTTGAGCACGAGCAGTACGTC. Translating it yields CASSPPRLEHEQYV.